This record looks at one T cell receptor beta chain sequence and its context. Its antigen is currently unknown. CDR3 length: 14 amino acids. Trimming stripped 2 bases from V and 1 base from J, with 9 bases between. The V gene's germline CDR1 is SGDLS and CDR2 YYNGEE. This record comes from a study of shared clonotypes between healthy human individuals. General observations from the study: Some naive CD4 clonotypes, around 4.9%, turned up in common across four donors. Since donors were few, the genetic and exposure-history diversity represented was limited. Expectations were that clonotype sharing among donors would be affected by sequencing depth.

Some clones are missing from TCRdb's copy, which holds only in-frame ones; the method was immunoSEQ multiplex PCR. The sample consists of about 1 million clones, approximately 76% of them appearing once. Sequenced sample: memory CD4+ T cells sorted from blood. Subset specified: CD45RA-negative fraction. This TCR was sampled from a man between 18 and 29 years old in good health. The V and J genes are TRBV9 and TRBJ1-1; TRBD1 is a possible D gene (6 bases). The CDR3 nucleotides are TGTGCCAGCAGCGTGGCGGGACAGAACACTGAAGCTTTCTTT. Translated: CASSVAGQNTEAFF. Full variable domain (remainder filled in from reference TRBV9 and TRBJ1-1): DSGVTQTPKHLITATGQRVTLRCSPRSGDLSVYWYQQSLDQGLQFLIQYYNGEERAKGNILERFSAQQFPDLHSELNLSSLELGDSALYFCASSVAGQNTEAFFGQGTRLTVV.